This entry lists 15 T cell receptor beta chains sequenced from one sample in a study of blood T cell repertoires in COVID-19. Only in-frame clones appear in the TCRdb table, and some are missing; sequencing was by immunoSEQ multiplex PCR. The data hold roughly 110,000 clones, with about 87% observed a single time. Sequencing was performed on peripheral blood. The source is a man in his forties or fifties with active or convalescent COVID-19.

The chain recombines TRBV5-1 with TRBJ2-1, with 9 bases identical to TRBD1. The J segment lost 4 bases and the V segment lost 4 bases, leaving 6 bases of the junction unmatched. The CDR3 length is 15 residues. Germline CDR1 SGHRS, CDR2 YFSETQ. The CDR3 DNA reads as TGCGCCAGCAGCGACGGACAGGGGCAATACAATGAGCAGTTCTTC. It codes for CASSDGQGQYNEQFF.

The genes are TRBV6-5 and TRBJ2-5; TRBD1 matches at 8 bases. Trimming cost V 5 bases and J 1 base; bases outside gene matches: 6. Germline CDR1 and CDR2: MNHEY and SVGAGI. The CDR3 consists of 15 residues. DNA for the CDR3: TGTGCCAGCAGTCGTCGGACAGGGCCCCAAGAGACCCAGTACTTC. Amino acid sequence: CASSRRTGPQETQYF.

This clone came up a few times. V gene TRBV18 combines with J gene TRBJ1-5; D is possibly TRBD1 (6 bases). CDR1 and CDR2 from the germline V gene are KGHSH and LQKENI. The CDR3 loop spans 15 amino acids. V was cut by 4 bases and J by 9 bases, with 19 bases left in between. CDR3 in DNA: TGTGCCAGCTCACAGGACAGAGGGTCCGATGGGCCCCAGCATTTT. This sequence encodes CASSQDRGSDGPQHF.

V and J are TRBV5-4 and TRBJ1-1; D remains unclear. Looked up from germline, CDR1 is SGHNT and CDR2 is YYREEE (reference sequence). Trimming pared 1 base from V and 0 bases from J, leaving 10 bases between. The CDR3 has 15 residues. CDR3 bases: TGTGCCAGCAGCTTGTGGTCCAGTCTGAACACTGAAGCTTTCTTT. Its translation is CASSLWSSLNTEAFF. Based on the CDR3 plus reference TRBV5-4 and TRBJ1-1, the full variable domain is ETGVTQSPTHLIKTRGQQVTLRCSSQSGHNTVSWYQQALGQGPQFIFQYYREEENGRGNFPPRFSGLQFPNYSSELNVNALELDDSALYLCASSLWSSLNTEAFFGQGTRLTVV.

The J gene is TRBJ2-7, the V gene TRBV9, with a possible D match to TRBD1 (5 bases). This CDR3 has 14 residues. Germline lookup yields CDR1 SGDLS and CDR2 YYNGEE. The ends were cut back, 2 bases at V and 4 bases at J, with 13 bases in the middle. The CDR3 nucleotides are TGTGCCAGCAGCGTGGGGCAGCGAAAATACGAGCAGTACTTC. Protein product: CASSVGQRKYEQYF.

This rearrangement joins TRBV19 to TRBJ2-1; 7 nucleotides agree with TRBD2. Germline values: CDR1 LNHDA, CDR2 SQIVND (reference sequence). Trimming cost V 4 bases and J 0 bases; bases outside gene matches: 9. This CDR3 spans 17 amino acids. The CDR3 DNA follows: TGTGCCAGTAGTAGACAAAGCGGGAACCCCTCCTACAATGAGCAGTTCTTC. Protein product: CASSRQSGNPSYNEQFF. The whole variable domain, filled in from reference TRBV19 and TRBJ2-1, reads DGGITQSPKYLFRKEGQNVTLSCEQNLNHDAMYWYRQDPGQGLRLIYYSQIVNDFQKGDIAEGYSVSREKKESFPLTVTSAQKNPTAFYLCASSRQSGNPSYNEQFFGPGTRLTVL.

The rearrangement links TRBV7-6 to TRBJ1-2; D is perhaps TRBD1 (6 bases). The CDR3 extends over 15 amino acids. Germline-derived CDR1 and CDR2 are SGHVS and FNYEAQ. Trimming stripped 5 bases from V and 4 bases from J, with 17 bases between. This CDR3 reads CASSPRQATFYGYTF. In DNA, the CDR3 is TGTGCCAGCAGCCCCCGACAGGCTACCTTCTATGGCTACACCTTC.

J is TRBJ1-4 and V is TRBV5-1; no firm D call. The CDR3 length is 14 residues. In germline, CDR1 is SGHRS, CDR2 YFSETQ. V was pared by 1 base and J by 3 bases, with 7 bases between. CDR3 bases: TGCGCCAGCAGCTTGATGTCAGCTAATGAAAAACTGTTTTTT. Protein sequence: CASSLMSANEKLFF.

The chain combines TRBV28 with TRBJ1-6, with TRBD1 as a possible D gene (6 bases). Germline CDR1 and CDR2: MDHEN and SYDVKM. Trimming took 6 bases from V and 7 from J, leaving 13 bases between them. The CDR3 is 14 amino acids. CDR3 sequence (DNA): TGTGCCAGCAGGATAGAGACAGGCAATTCACCCCTCCACTTT. Its translation: CASRIETGNSPLHF.

This rearrangement joins TRBV6-5 to TRBJ2-1; TRBD1 aligns across 8 bases. V was pared by 6 bases and J by 2 bases, with 6 bases of the junction left unmatched. CDR1 is MNHEY and CDR2 is SVGAGI in the germline V gene. There are 15 residues in the CDR3. The CDR3 sequence: CASRTGTGPYNEQFF. Written as DNA, the CDR3 is TGTGCCAGCAGAACCGGGACAGGACCCTACAATGAGCAGTTCTTC.

The V call is TRBV12-3 or TRBV12-4, the J call TRBJ1-3; D is uncertain. V was trimmed by 7 bases and J by 4 bases, leaving 5 bases between them. This CDR3 has 11 residues. Here the CDR3 reads CASTGGNTIYF. The CDR3 region has the DNA TGTGCCAGCACGGGGGGAAACACCATATATTTT.

The rearrangement joins TRBV28 to TRBJ1-2; D gene ambiguous. Germline V lookup: CDR1 MDHEN, CDR2 SYDVKM. The CDR3 length is 14 residues. V lost 2 bases and J lost 0, with 7 bases in between. CDR3 loop: CASSLHATNYGYTF. CDR3 in DNA: TGTGCCAGCAGTTTACATGCGACTAACTATGGCTACACCTTC.

The J gene is TRBJ1-1, the V gene TRBV15, with unresolved D. V gave up 0 bases and J gave up 1 base, with 9 bases separating them. This CDR3 contains 15 residues. CDR1 and CDR2 (germline): LNHNV, YYDKDF (reference sequence). As DNA, the CDR3 is TGTGCCACCAGCAGAGACGACCAGGAGAACACTGAAGCTTTCTTT. Residues: CATSRDDQENTEAFF.

The gene calls are TRBV3-1 (or the pseudogene TRBV3-2) and TRBJ2-4; maybe TRBD1 (5 bases). CDR1 and CDR2 from the germline V gene are LGHDT and YNNKEL (reference sequence). The CDR3 has 15 amino acids. V was cut by 3 bases and J by 9 bases, with 18 bases left in between. The CDR3 sequence: CASSHYGHLRRIQYF. The CDR3 nucleotides read TGTGCCAGCAGCCACTACGGACACCTGCGACGCATTCAGTACTTC.

The CDR3, as DNA: TGTGCCAGCAGTTTAGCGAGGGAGGGGACCACTGAAGCTTTCTTT. Its translation is CASSLAREGTTEAFF. The rearrangement joins TRBV28 to TRBJ1-1, with D possibly TRBD1 on 5 matching bases. The CDR3 loop spans 15 amino acids. Germline V lookup: CDR1 MDHEN, CDR2 SYDVKM. V was trimmed by 2 bases and J by 4 bases, leaving 14 bases between them.